What follows is one TCR beta chain and its context. There is no known antigen for this receptor. The input lacks base qualities; no much larger clone sits a single base away. Receptors were amplified or captured by 5' RACE. Sequencing relied on an Illumina HiSeq 2500. A second roughly 7 to 11 cycle PCR used a sample-barcoded 5' primer and a J-beta primer mix. A unique molecular identifier was introduced onto each TCR beta cDNA molecule by a template-switch 5' adaptor carrying 12 random nucleotides. At least 3 million CDR3-containing paired-end reads were obtained from each sample. First-strand cDNA synthesis was performed from all RNA using the Mint cDNA synthesis kit, with priming by a TRBC-specific oligonucleotide. Following uracil-DNA glycosylase treatment, a first 18-cycle PCR with universal primers M1SS and BC2_uni_R was performed on all cDNA. Processing in the source paper ran as follows. For normalization, 1 million high-quality reads, each with a distinct molecular identifier, were randomly selected from each sample. Instead of being binned into consensus sequences, reads that shared molecular identifiers were thrown out. CDR3 identification, clonotype clustering and error correction used MiTCR with a Q25 quality threshold and the strictest error-elimination algorithm. A nonparametric unseen species model using Euler transformation provided a lower-bound estimate of total TCR beta diversity. TCRdb reanalyzed the raw reads on its own, using fastp at Q25 for trimming and MiXCR for clone calling, and kept in-frame beta chains. Every entry covers one CDR3 protein and lists the most common genes and DNA from its rows. Here the V and J calls rest on TCRdb's processing, not on the authors' analysis. The sample table records hundreds of thousands of distinct CDR3 sequences; about 44% of these occur just once. About an eighth of the sample is taken by the ten largest.

The 39 donors, aged 6 to 90 years, were systemically healthy Caucasian individuals from Russia. Each donor gave ten milliliters of peripheral blood, drawn into EDTA-treated Vacutainer tubes. Ficoll-Paque density-gradient centrifugation was used to isolate PBMCs, with at least 6 million obtained per sample. Trizol reagent was used to extract total RNA from the PBMCs, yielding at least 6 micrograms per sample. Naive CD45RAhigh/CD27high T cell percentages were measured by flow cytometry on a PBMC aliquot from every donor. The data were obtained in a study of blood T cells in healthy people across ages (dated by TCRdb to the mid-2010s). About the study as a whole: In model experiments, roughly one uniquely barcoded TCR beta cDNA molecule per two T cells was captured by template switching. To track age-related changes in TCR beta repertoire diversity, the study relied on deep sequencing normalized with unique cDNA molecular identifiers. The donors were split into four age groups: young (average around 15 years), middle-aged (roughly 39), aged (approximately 60) and long-lived (under 90). To avoid experimental bias, donors of different ages were spread randomly across the sequencing lanes. The study analyzed two additional independent replicas of 1 million unique cDNA reads from the same blood draw for two donors, one aged 18 to 30 and one aged 80 or older. Overall study outcomes, separate from this receptor: Conclusive comparison of naive and antigen-experienced compartments was prevented by the profiling of bulk unsorted PBMCs. As age increased, observed TCR beta diversity per million T cells dropped in a roughly linear way, and a significant reduction was already evident by age 40. Estimates of total diversity based on one million sequenced T cells were considered lower bounds and underestimates. The percentage of naive T cells measured by flow cytometry correlated strongly with observed TCR beta diversity. Compared with the aged group, more naive CD4+ T cells, fewer expanded clones and increased TCR diversity were shown by the long-lived group, suggesting age selection. Because the CMV infection status of the donors was unknown, age-related changes in expanded clonotypes may potentially have been confounded.

Based on the germline V gene, the CDR1 and CDR2 sequences are SGHRS and YFSETQ. Including cysteine and phenylalanine, the CDR3 has 15 amino acids. Only the CDR3 part of the read is kept: 45 bases, read in frame from the first base. Trimming accounts for 0 bases at V and 11 bases at J, while the number of junction bases matched to no gene is 12. This TCR was sampled from a man in his thirties or forties in good health. The sequenced sample was blood. Here the chain combines TRBV5-1 and TRBJ2-5; the central 8 bases match TRBD2. The nucleotide sequence is TGCGCCAGCAGCTTGGCCGGACTAGCTATCCATGAGCAGTACTTC. This encodes CASSLAGLAIHEQYF.